A selection of T cell receptor beta chains follows, all from one sample in a study of identical twins. MiXCR, run by TCRdb on the 5' RACE reads, gives a single entry per CDR3 protein. Of hundreds of thousands of distinct CDR3 sequences in the sample, roughly 7.1% are singletons; the top ten hold 1.6%. These data were also reused for a study on yellow fever vaccine responses in identical twins.

Sample: PBMCs. The receptors originated from a woman aged 18-35 years in good health. Both conserved end residues are part of each CDR3.

V: TRBV20-1
J: TRBJ2-4
CDR3: CSAGDRVGGNIQYF

V: TRBV20-1
J: TRBJ2-7
CDR3: CSARGRGGVSYEQYF

V: TRBV5-4
J: TRBJ2-3
CDR3: CASSLGGYGGTDTQYF

V: TRBV25-1
J: TRBJ2-1
CDR3: CASSSLYNEQFF

V: TRBV6-1
J: TRBJ2-1
CDR3: CASSGVGSGGSNEQFF

V: TRBV5-5
J: TRBJ2-1
CDR3: CASSYGLAGDLGNNEQFF

V: TRBV6-1
J: TRBJ2-1
CDR3: CASRSRGGGYNEQFF

V: TRBV12-3/TRBV12-4
J: TRBJ1-6
CDR3: CASSSQRGFMTSPLHF

V: TRBV7-9
J: TRBJ2-2
CDR3: CASSSGYIGELFF

V: TRBV20-1
J: TRBJ2-3
CDR3: CSARPYTGGTDTQYF

V: TRBV29-1
J: TRBJ1-2
CDR3: CSVGVGRGYTF

V: TRBV4-1
J: TRBJ1-6
CDR3: CASSQEPPETGRNSPLHF

V: TRBV7-7
J: TRBJ2-2
CDR3: CAKLAGGTGELFF

V: TRBV10-3
J: TRBJ2-2
CDR3: CATYPGAVNTGELFF

V: TRBV12-3/TRBV12-4
J: TRBJ2-2
CDR3: CASSPRTGGSYNTGELFF

V: TRBV7-9
J: TRBJ1-6
CDR3: CASSSLGRNNSPLHF

V: TRBV5-5
J: TRBJ2-1
CDR3: CASSSSDWVYNEQFF

V: TRBV3-1
J: TRBJ2-5
CDR3: CASSFGLVGETQYF

V: TRBV5-1
J: TRBJ2-1
CDR3: CASSLGYRDEQFF

V: TRBV29-1
J: TRBJ2-7
CDR3: CSVEVPNRGAYEQYF

V: TRBV5-1
J: TRBJ2-2
CDR3: CASSLRTGLALSGGELFF

V: TRBV3-1
J: TRBJ2-1
CDR3: CASSPGLGGNEQFF

V: TRBV3-1
J: TRBJ2-3
CDR3: CASSQPGQGRFTDTQYF

V: TRBV2
J: TRBJ2-1
CDR3: CASSDDYYNEQFF

V: TRBV9
J: TRBJ2-3
CDR3: CASSPRQLTSTDTQYF

V: TRBV20-1
J: TRBJ2-5
CDR3: CSARDAQGGETQYF

V: TRBV27
J: TRBJ2-1
CDR3: CASSRRGRPGLEQFF

V: TRBV28
J: TRBJ1-5
CDR3: CASSLVGQNNQPQHF

V: TRBV2
J: TRBJ2-2
CDR3: CASRYPGLAGGTNTGELFF

V: TRBV29-1
J: TRBJ2-6
CDR3: CSVQGAGANVLTF

V: TRBV10-2
J: TRBJ1-5
CDR3: CASSGHLNQPQHF

V: TRBV5-1
J: TRBJ2-1
CDR3: CASSTPGGDEQFF

V: TRBV10-3
J: TRBJ1-4
CDR3: CAITGAVNEKLFF

V: TRBV29-1
J: TRBJ1-1
CDR3: CSVGTWTDEAFF

V: TRBV15
J: TRBJ2-7
CDR3: CATSTIPRWEGSSYEQYF

V: TRBV5-1
J: TRBJ1-1
CDR3: CASSSNRALMNTEAFF

V: TRBV29-1
J: TRBJ2-7
CDR3: CSVEAGEGRYEQYF

V: TRBV24-1
J: TRBJ2-2
CDR3: CATSDWGAGDTGELFF

V: TRBV5-1
J: TRBJ2-7
CDR3: CASSPTTGTGIEQYF

V: TRBV9
J: TRBJ1-3
CDR3: CASSVGTGNTIYF

V: TRBV29-1
J: TRBJ2-1
CDR3: CSVGEGFFWEQFF

V: TRBV28
J: TRBJ2-3
CDR3: CASSRTGTPTDTQYF

V: TRBV12-5
J: TRBJ2-7
CDR3: CASGRTLYEQYF